The 21 T cell receptor beta chains presented below share a single source sample, sequenced in a study of blood T cell repertoires in COVID-19. TCRdb's table, derived via immunoSEQ multiplex PCR, lists solely in-frame clones and lacks some. The sample includes roughly 290,000 clones, about 89% of them seen just once. The sample consisted of PBMCs or T cells enriched from blood (not recorded which). These receptors were taken from a woman between 40 and 50 years old who had recovered from COVID-19.

Only one count was recorded for this clone. The same CDR3 also results from other DNA sequences found in this sample. The chain couples TRBV3-1 (or the pseudogene TRBV3-2) to TRBJ2-1, with D tentatively TRBD2 (6 bases). The germline CDR1 and CDR2 sequences are LGHDT and YNNKEL (reference sequence). The CDR3 totals 11 residues. Trimming shortened V by 3 bases and J by 9 bases, and 6 bases separated the two germline ends. CDR3 in DNA: TGTGCCAGCAGCCAGGGGGGTGAGCAGTTCTTC. Amino acids: CASSQGGEQFF.

V is TRBV19 and J is TRBJ1-1, with a tentative D call TRBD1 (6 bases). There are 14 residues in the CDR3. Deletions cut 3 bases from V and 5 bases from J, with 13 bases between. Germline V gene sequence: CDR1 LNHDA, CDR2 SQIVND (reference sequence). CDR3 nucleotides: TGTGCCAGTAGTATTGCAGGGGCGAGAACTGAAGCTTTCTTT. This translates into CASSIAGARTEAFF.

V usage is TRBV7-9 and J usage is TRBJ1-2; 9 bases fit TRBD1. V lost 5 bases to trimming and J lost 0 bases; unmatched junction nucleotides: 10. This CDR3 is 17 amino acids long. CDR1 SEHNR and CDR2 FQNEAQ come from the germline V gene (reference sequence). This CDR3 reads CASSASSTGGANYGYTF. CDR3 DNA sequence: TGTGCCAGCAGCGCGTCTTCGACAGGGGGAGCTAACTATGGCTACACCTTC.

This clone has only a few counts. The V call is TRBV2, the J call TRBJ2-7; 7 bases agree with TRBD1. The CDR3 totals 14 residues. The V gene's germline CDR1 is SNHLY and CDR2 FYNNEI. The ends lost 6 bases at V and 0 bases at J; junction bases unmatched: 5. The CDR3 is CASRGQTISYEQYF. The DNA of the CDR3 is TGTGCCAGCAGGGGACAGACTATCTCCTACGAGCAGTACTTC.

The V call is TRBV19, the J call TRBJ2-4; TRBD1 matches 7 bases. V lost 5 bases to trimming and J lost 6 bases; unmatched junction nucleotides: 7. CDR1 is LNHDA, CDR2 SQIVND, per germline (reference sequence). CDR3 length: 14 amino acids. CDR3 in amino acids: CASSERDRGNIQYF. The CDR3 DNA follows: TGTGCCAGTAGTGAAAGGGACAGAGGAAACATTCAGTACTTC.

This clone was observed a single time. The V call is TRBV2, the J call TRBJ1-6; weak D call: TRBD1 (5 bases). The CDR3 loop spans 13 amino acids. V lost 1 base, J lost 15 bases, and 13 bases lay in between. Germline CDR1 reads SNHLY; CDR2 reads FYNNEI. The CDR3 protein is CASSEGQGLYLHF. CDR3 nucleotide sequence: TGTGCCAGCAGTGAAGGGCAGGGATTATACCTCCACTTT.

The chain carries TRBV6-2 or TRBV6-3 and TRBJ2-5; D is possibly TRBD2 (5 bases). The CDR3 totals 14 residues. Germline lookup yields CDR1 MNHEY and CDR2 SVGEGT. Trimming shortened V by 6 bases and J by 0 bases, and 11 bases separated the two germline ends. The CDR3 reads CASSRSGYQETQYF. The CDR3 DNA reads as TGTGCCAGCAGCCGAAGCGGCTACCAAGAGACCCAGTACTTC.

V gene TRBV2 combines with J gene TRBJ1-5; D might be TRBD1 (6 bases). The CDR3 length is 16 residues. The ends were cut back, 1 base at V and 1 base at J, with 11 bases in the middle. CDR1 and CDR2 from the germline V gene are SNHLY and FYNNEI. CDR3 sequence reads: CASSEEAGVSNQPQHF. CDR3 DNA: TGTGCCAGCAGTGAAGAGGCAGGGGTCAGCAATCAGCCCCAGCATTTT.

The V and J genes are TRBV4-2 and TRBJ2-7; 8 bases agree with TRBD1. Trimming at V came to 4 bases and at J to 2 bases, leaving 7 bases not matched to a gene. This CDR3 comprises 15 residues. Germline V lookup: CDR1 LGHNA, CDR2 YNFKEQ. In DNA form, the CDR3 reads TGTGCCAGCAGCCTAGAGGACAGGGATCCCTACGAGCAGTACTTC. This encodes CASSLEDRDPYEQYF.

The chain has TRBV7-3 and TRBJ2-3, with D unresolved. CDR1 SGHTA and CDR2 FQGTGA come from the germline V gene. This CDR3 comprises 14 residues. The V end was cut by 2 bases, the J end by 2 bases, with 8 bases between. The DNA for the CDR3 is TGTGCCAGCAGCTTAGGTCAGAACACAGATACGCAGTATTTT. The encoded protein is CASSLGQNTDTQYF. The full variable domain, with the rest looked up from reference TRBV7-3 and TRBJ2-3, is GAGVSQTPSNKVTEKGKYVELRCDPISGHTALYWYRQSLGQGPEFLIYFQGTGAADDSGLPNDRFFAVRPEGSVSTLKIQRTERGDSAVYLCASSLGQNTDTQYFGPGTRLTVL.

This chain links TRBV6-5 with TRBJ2-7, with TRBD1 matching 9 bases. The J segment lost 7 bases and the V segment lost 7 bases, leaving 11 bases of the junction unmatched. CDR1 MNHEY and CDR2 SVGAGI come from the germline V gene. The CDR3 extends over 14 amino acids. The CDR3 sequence is CASNPGQGGGEQYF. CDR3 DNA sequence: TGTGCCAGCAATCCGGGACAGGGAGGTGGGGAGCAGTACTTC.

The V gene is TRBV29-1, the J gene TRBJ1-1; TRBD1 might be the D (6 bases). Germline V gene data show CDR1 as SQVTM and CDR2 as ANQGSEA. CDR3 length: 12 residues. The germline V and J ends were trimmed by 6 bases and 1 base, with 9 bases remaining between them. The CDR3 coding sequence is TGCAGCGTCTTGACAGGGAACACTGAAGCTTTCTTT. This encodes CSVLTGNTEAFF.

The genes are TRBV9 and TRBJ2-3; no reliable D call. V was shortened by 4 bases and J by 3 bases, with 15 bases between the two germline ends. Germline-derived CDR1 and CDR2 are SGDLS and YYNGEE. CDR3 length: 15 residues. Here the CDR3 reads CASSPPPGETDTQYF. The DNA for the CDR3 is TGTGCCAGCAGCCCCCCCCCGGGTGAAACAGATACGCAGTATTTT.

The rearrangement links TRBV30 to TRBJ1-5; perhaps TRBD1 as D (5 bases). This CDR3 contains 15 residues. Trimming left V 3 bases short and J 4 bases short, with 16 bases between. Germline CDR1 is GTSNPN and CDR2 is SVGIG (reference sequence). CDR3 coding DNA: TGTGCCTGGAGCACACCGGGACTTCTAAATCAGCCCCAGCATTTT. Protein product: CAWSTPGLLNQPQHF.

The rearrangement uses TRBV29-1 and TRBJ1-4; weak D call: TRBD1 (6 bases). Trimming shortened V by 2 bases and J by 11 bases, and 15 bases separated the two germline ends. CDR3 length: 13 residues. CDR1 SQVTM and CDR2 ANQGSEA come from the germline V gene. The CDR3 DNA is TGCAGCGTTGAAATGCAGGTGGGGGCTAAACTGTTTTTT. Translation gives CSVEMQVGAKLFF.

The table lists this clone with a few counts. The chain combines TRBV6-1 with TRBJ2-5; 7 bases line up with TRBD1. Germline values: CDR1 MNHNS, CDR2 SASEGT. The CDR3 runs 14 residues. V lost 3 bases, J lost 6 bases, and 7 bases stayed unmatched. The CDR3 DNA reads as TGTGCCAGCAGTGACCGGACAGGTGTGAAGACCCAGTACTTC. This translates into CASSDRTGVKTQYF.

The table lists this clone with a few counts. The chain joins TRBV19 to TRBJ1-6; D is ambiguous. Germline lookup yields CDR1 LNHDA and CDR2 SQIVND (reference sequence). V was clipped by 4 bases and J by 10 bases, with 14 bases between them. The CDR3 loop spans 14 amino acids. The CDR3 sequence: CASSTREGISPLHF. CDR3 DNA sequence: TGTGCCAGTAGTACCCGGGAAGGGATCTCACCCCTCCACTTT. Together with reference TRBV19 and TRBJ1-6, the CDR3 gives the full variable domain: DGGITQSPKYLFRKEGQNVTLSCEQNLNHDAMYWYRQDPGQGLRLIYYSQIVNDFQKGDIAEGYSVSREKKESFPLTVTSAQKNPTAFYLCASSTREGISPLHFGNGTRLTVT.

Of note for this clone: Other DNA sequences in this sample translate to the same CDR3. The V gene is TRBV19, the J gene TRBJ1-1; D is unclear. This CDR3 has 12 amino acids. Germline V CDR1 and CDR2: LNHDA, SQIVND (reference sequence). V gave up 6 bases and J gave up 0 bases, with 5 bases separating them. CDR3 bases: TGTGCCAGTAGACAGATGAACACTGAAGCTTTCTTT. Residues: CASRQMNTEAFF.

The CDR3 reads CASSGQGGSTEAFF. CDR3 bases: TGCGCCAGCAGTGGACAGGGAGGCAGCACTGAAGCTTTCTTT. The chain links TRBV5-1 to TRBJ1-1; TRBD1 aligns across 8 bases. The CDR3 consists of 14 residues. CDR1 is SGHRS, CDR2 YFSETQ, per germline. The J segment lost 4 bases and the V segment lost 5 bases, leaving 7 bases of the junction unmatched.

The chain employs TRBV18 and TRBJ1-6, with 10 positions matching TRBD1. This CDR3 is 17 amino acids long. Germline CDR1 reads KGHSH; CDR2 reads LQKENI. J was trimmed by 7 bases and V by 3 bases; bases with no gene match: 9. The CDR3 DNA reads TGTGCCAGCTCACCTCCGGGACAGGGGCCTCGGAATTCACCCCTCCACTTT. The encoded protein is CASSPPGQGPRNSPLHF.

The CDR3 loop is CASSTQGNTEAFF. In nucleotides, the CDR3 is TGTGCCAGTAGCACACAGGGGAACACTGAAGCTTTCTTT. The gene calls are TRBV19 and TRBJ1-1; the D gene is possibly TRBD1 (6 bases). V gave up 6 bases and J gave up 1 base, with 9 bases separating them. Per the germline V gene, CDR1 is LNHDA and CDR2 is SQIVND (reference sequence). The CDR3 has 13 residues.